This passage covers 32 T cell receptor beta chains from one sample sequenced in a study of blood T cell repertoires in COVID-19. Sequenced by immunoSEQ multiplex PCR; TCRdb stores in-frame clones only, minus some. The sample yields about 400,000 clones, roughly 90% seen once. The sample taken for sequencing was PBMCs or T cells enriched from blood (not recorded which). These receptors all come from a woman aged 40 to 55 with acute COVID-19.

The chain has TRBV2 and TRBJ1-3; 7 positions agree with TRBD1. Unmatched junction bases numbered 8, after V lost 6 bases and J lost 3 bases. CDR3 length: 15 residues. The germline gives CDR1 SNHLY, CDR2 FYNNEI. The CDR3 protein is CASRADRAFGNTIYF. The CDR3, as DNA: TGTGCCAGCAGAGCCGACAGGGCTTTTGGAAACACCATATATTTT.

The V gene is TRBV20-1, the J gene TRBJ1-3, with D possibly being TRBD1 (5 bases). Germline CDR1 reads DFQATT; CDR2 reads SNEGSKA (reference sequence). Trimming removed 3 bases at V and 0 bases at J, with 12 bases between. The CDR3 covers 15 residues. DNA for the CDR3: TGCAGTGCTAGTTTCCAGGGCTACTCTGGAAACACCATATATTTT. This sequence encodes CSASFQGYSGNTIYF.

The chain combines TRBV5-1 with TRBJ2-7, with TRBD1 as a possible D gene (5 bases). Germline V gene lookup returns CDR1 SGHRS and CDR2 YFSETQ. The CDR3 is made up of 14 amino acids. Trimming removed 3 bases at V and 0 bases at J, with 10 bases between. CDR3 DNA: TGCGCCAGCAGCTCCAGGGAATACTCCTACGAGCAGTACTTC. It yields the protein CASSSREYSYEQYF.

Here the CDR3 reads CASSQDSAGIDNEQFF. CDR3 bases: TGCGCCAGCAGCCAAGATTCAGCGGGGATCGACAATGAGCAGTTCTTC. The rearrangement links TRBV4-1 to TRBJ2-1, with 7 bases aligning to TRBD2. The germline V gene encodes CDR1 MGHRA and CDR2 YSYEKL. This CDR3 has 16 amino acids. V trimming: 0 bases; J trimming: 5 bases; junction bases outside the gene matches: 7.

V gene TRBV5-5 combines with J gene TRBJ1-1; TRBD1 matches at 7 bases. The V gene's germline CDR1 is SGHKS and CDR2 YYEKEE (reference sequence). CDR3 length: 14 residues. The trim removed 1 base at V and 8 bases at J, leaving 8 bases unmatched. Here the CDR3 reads CASSLYQGVSEAFF. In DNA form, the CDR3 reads TGTGCCAGCAGCTTGTACCAGGGGGTTTCGGAAGCTTTCTTT.

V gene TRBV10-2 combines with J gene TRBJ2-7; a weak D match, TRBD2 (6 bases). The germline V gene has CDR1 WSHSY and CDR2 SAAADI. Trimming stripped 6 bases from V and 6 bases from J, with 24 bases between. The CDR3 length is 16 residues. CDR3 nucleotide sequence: TGCGCCAGCAGGGACCCCCGGGACGGGGGAGCAAGCGAGCAGTACTTC. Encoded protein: CASRDPRDGGASEQYF.

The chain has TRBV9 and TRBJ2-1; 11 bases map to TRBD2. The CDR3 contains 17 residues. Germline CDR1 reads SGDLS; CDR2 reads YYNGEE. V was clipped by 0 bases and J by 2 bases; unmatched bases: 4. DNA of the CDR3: TGTGCCAGCAGCGTAGAGCCTAGCGGGGGGCCCTACAATGAGCAGTTCTTC. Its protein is CASSVEPSGGPYNEQFF.

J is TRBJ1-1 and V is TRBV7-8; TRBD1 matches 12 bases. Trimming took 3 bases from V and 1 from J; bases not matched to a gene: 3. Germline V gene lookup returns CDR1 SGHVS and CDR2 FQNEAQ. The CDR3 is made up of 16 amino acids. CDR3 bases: TGTGCCAGCAGCTTCCGGGACAGGGGGCAGAACACTGAAGCTTTCTTT. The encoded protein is CASSFRDRGQNTEAFF.

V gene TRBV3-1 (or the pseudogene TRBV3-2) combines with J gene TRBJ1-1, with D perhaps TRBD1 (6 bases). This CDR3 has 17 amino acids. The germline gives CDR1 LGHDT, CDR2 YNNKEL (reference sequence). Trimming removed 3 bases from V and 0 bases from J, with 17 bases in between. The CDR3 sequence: CASSQITGSGVNTEAFF. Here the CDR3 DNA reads TGTGCCAGCAGCCAGATTACAGGGTCTGGGGTGAACACTGAAGCTTTCTTT.

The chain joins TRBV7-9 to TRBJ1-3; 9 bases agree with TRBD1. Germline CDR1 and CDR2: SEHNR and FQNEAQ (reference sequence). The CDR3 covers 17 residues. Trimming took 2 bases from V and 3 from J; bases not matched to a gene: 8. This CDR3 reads CASSLSLWTGVGNTIYF. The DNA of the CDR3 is TGTGCCAGCAGCTTAAGCTTATGGACAGGGGTTGGAAACACCATATATTTT. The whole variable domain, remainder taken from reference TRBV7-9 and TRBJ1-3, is DTGVSQNPRHKITKRGQNVTFRCDPISEHNRLYWYRQTLGQGPEFLTYFQNEAQLEKSRLLSDRFSAERPKGSFSTLEIQRTEQGDSAMYLCASSLSLWTGVGNTIYFGEGSWLTVV.

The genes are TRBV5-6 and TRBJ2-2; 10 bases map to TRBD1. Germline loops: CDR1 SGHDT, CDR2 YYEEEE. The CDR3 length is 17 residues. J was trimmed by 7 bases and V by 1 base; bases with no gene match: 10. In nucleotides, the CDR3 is TGTGCCAGCAGCTTGATCGGGACAGGGGCCGGAGACGGGGAGCTGTTTTTT. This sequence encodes CASSLIGTGAGDGELFF.

CDR3 sequence: CASSPQTIAGGEFGTQYF. CDR3 bases: TGCGCCAGCAGCCCTCAAACTATAGCGGGGGGCGAGTTTGGGACCCAGTACTTC. The rearrangement uses TRBV4-1 and TRBJ2-5, with 10 bases aligning to TRBD2. The CDR3 sequence is 18 residues long. Germline loops: CDR1 MGHRA, CDR2 YSYEKL. The trim removed 4 bases at V and 7 bases at J, leaving 18 bases unmatched.

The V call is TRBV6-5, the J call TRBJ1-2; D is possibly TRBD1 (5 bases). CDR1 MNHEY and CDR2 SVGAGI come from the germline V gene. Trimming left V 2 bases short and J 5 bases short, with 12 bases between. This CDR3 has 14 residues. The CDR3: CASSYVGLGYGYTF. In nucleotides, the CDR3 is TGTGCCAGCAGTTACGTGGGGCTAGGATATGGCTACACCTTC.

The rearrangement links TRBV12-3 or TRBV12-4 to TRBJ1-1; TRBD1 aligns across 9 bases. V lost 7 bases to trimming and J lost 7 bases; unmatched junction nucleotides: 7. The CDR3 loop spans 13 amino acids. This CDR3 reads CASNPGQGLEAFF. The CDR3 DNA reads TGTGCCAGCAACCCCGGACAGGGGCTTGAAGCTTTCTTT.

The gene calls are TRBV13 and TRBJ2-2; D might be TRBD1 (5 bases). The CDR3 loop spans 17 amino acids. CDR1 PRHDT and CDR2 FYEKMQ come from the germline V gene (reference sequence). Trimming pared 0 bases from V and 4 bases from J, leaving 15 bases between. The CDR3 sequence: CASSLGVWGQVTGELFF. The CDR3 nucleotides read TGTGCCAGCAGCTTAGGTGTCTGGGGCCAGGTCACCGGGGAGCTGTTTTTT.

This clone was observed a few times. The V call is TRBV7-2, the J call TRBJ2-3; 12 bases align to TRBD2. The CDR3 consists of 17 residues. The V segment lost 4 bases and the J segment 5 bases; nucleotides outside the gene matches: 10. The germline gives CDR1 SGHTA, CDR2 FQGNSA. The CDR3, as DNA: TGTGCCAGCAGCTCCTCTAAGACTAGCGGGGGCGGAGATACGCAGTATTTT. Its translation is CASSSSKTSGGGDTQYF.

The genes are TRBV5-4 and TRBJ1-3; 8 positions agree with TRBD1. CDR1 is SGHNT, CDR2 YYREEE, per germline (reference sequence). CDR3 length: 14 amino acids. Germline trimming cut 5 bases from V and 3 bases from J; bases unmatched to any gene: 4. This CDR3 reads CASREQGGGNTIYF. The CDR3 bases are TGTGCCAGCAGGGAACAGGGGGGTGGAAACACCATATATTTT.

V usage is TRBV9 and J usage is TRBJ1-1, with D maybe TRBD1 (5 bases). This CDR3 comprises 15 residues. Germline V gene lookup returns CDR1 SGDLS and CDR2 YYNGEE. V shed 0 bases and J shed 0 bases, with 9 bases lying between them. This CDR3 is CASSVVQGMNTEAFF. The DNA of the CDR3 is TGTGCCAGCAGCGTAGTTCAGGGCATGAACACTGAAGCTTTCTTT.

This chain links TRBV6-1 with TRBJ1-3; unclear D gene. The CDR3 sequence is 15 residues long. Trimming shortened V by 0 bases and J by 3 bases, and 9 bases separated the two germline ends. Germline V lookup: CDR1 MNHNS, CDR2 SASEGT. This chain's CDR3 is CASSEAWSYGNTIYF. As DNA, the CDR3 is TGTGCCAGCAGTGAAGCGTGGTCCTATGGAAACACCATATATTTT.

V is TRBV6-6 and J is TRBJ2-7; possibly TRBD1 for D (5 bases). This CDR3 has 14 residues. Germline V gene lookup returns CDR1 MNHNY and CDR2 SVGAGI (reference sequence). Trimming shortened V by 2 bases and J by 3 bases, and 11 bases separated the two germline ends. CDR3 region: CASSYQGYYYEQYF. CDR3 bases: TGTGCCAGCAGTTACCAGGGATACTACTACGAGCAGTACTTC.

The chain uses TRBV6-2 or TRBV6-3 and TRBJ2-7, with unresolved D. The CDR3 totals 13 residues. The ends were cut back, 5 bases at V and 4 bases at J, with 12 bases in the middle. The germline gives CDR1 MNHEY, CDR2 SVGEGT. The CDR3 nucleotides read TGTGCCAGCAGTCACCGGTTGAAATACGAGCAGTACTTC. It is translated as CASSHRLKYEQYF.

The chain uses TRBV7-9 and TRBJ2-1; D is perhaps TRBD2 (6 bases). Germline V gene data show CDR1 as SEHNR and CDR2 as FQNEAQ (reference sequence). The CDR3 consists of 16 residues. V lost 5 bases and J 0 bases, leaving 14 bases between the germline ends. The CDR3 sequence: CASSGSGPSSYNEQFF. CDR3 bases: TGTGCCAGCAGCGGTAGCGGCCCCAGCTCCTACAATGAGCAGTTCTTC.

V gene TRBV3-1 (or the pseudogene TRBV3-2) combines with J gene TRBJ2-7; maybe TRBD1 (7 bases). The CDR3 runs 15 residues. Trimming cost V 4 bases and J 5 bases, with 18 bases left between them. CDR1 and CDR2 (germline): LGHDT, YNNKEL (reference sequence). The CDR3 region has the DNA TGTGCCAGCAGCCCATCAGGGGGGAGAATCCACGAGCAGTACTTC. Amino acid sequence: CASSPSGGRIHEQYF.

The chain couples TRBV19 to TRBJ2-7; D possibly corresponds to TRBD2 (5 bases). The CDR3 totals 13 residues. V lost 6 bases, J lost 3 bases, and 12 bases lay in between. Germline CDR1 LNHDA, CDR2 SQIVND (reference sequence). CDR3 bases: TGTGCCAGTAGCTGGACTGGGGACTACGAGCAGTACTTC. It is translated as CASSWTGDYEQYF.

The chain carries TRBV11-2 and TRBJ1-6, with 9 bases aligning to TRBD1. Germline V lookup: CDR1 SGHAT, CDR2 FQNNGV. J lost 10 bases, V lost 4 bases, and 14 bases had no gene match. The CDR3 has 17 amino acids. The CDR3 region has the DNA TGTGCCAGCAGCTCCCTCAGGAACAGGGGGCTGAAGTCACCCCTCCACTTT. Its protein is CASSSLRNRGLKSPLHF. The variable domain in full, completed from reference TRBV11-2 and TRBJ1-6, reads EAGVAQSPRYKIIEKRQSVAFWCNPISGHATLYWYQQILGQGPKLLIQFQNNGVVDDSQLPKDRFSAERLKGVDSTLKIQPAKLEDSAVYLCASSSLRNRGLKSPLHFGNGTRLTVT.

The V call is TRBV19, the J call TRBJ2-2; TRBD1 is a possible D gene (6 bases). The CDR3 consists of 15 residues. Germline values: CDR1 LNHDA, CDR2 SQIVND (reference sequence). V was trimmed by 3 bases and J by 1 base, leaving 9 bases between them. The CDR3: CASSMGHRNTGELFF. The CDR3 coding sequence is TGTGCCAGTAGTATGGGACATCGGAACACCGGGGAGCTGTTTTTT. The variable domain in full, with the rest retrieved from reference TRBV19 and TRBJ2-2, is DGGITQSPKYLFRKEGQNVTLSCEQNLNHDAMYWYRQDPGQGLRLIYYSQIVNDFQKGDIAEGYSVSREKKESFPLTVTSAQKNPTAFYLCASSMGHRNTGELFFGEGSRLTVL.

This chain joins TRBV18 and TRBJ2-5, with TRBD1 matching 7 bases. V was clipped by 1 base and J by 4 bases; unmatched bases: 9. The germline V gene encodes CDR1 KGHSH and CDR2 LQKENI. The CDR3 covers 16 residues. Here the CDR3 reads CASSPQDRSVRETQYF. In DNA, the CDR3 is TGTGCCAGCTCACCACAGGACAGGAGCGTCCGAGAGACCCAGTACTTC.

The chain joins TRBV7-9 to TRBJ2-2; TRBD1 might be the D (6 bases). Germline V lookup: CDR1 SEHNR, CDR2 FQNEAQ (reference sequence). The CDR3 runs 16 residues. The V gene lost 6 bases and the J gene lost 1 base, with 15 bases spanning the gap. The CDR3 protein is CASRLQGRGNTGELFF. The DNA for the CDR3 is TGTGCCAGCAGACTACAGGGCCGGGGGAACACCGGGGAGCTGTTTTTT.

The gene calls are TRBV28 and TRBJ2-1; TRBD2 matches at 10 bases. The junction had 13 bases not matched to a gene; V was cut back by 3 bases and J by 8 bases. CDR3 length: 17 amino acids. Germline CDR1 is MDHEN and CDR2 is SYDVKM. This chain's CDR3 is CASSLLGRAGGSYEQFF. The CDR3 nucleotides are TGTGCCAGCAGTTTGTTGGGGCGAGCGGGGGGGAGCTATGAGCAGTTCTTC. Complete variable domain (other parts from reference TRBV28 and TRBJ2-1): DVKVTQSSRYLVKRTGEKVFLECVQDMDHENMFWYRQDPGLGLRLIYFSYDVKMKEKGDIPEGYSVSREKKERFSLILESASTNQTSMYLCASSLLGRAGGSYEQFFGPGTRLTVL.

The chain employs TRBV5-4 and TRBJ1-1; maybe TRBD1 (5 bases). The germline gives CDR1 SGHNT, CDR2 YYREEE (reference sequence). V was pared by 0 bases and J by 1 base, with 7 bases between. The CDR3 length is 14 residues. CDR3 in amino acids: CASSLEGRNTEAFF. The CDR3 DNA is TGTGCCAGCAGCTTGGAGGGGCGGAACACTGAAGCTTTCTTT.

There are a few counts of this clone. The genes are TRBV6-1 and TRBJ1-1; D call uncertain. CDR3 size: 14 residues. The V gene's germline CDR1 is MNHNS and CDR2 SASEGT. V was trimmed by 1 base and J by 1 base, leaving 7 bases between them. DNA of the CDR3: TGTGCCAGCAGTGAAGGTCCACAGAACACTGAAGCTTTCTTT. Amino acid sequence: CASSEGPQNTEAFF.

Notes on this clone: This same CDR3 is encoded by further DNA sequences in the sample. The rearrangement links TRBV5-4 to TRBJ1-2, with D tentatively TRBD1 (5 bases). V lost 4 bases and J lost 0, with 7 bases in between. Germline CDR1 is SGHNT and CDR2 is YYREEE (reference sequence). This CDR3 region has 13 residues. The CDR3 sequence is CASSPDTNYGYTF. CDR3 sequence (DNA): TGTGCCAGCAGCCCGGACACTAACTATGGCTACACCTTC.